Each of the 32 T cell receptor beta chains below was sequenced from the same sample in a study of T cell clusters in autoimmune cytopenias. Roughly 40,000 genome equivalents of blood DNA were amplified for TRB. One tube held mixed TRB-A and TRB-B primer pools for touch-down PCR. TCRdb reprocessed the multiplex PCR reads and stores each CDR3 protein as one record, lacking DNA. The sample table includes 1,200 or so distinct CDR3 sequences. This same sample was also part of a study on T cell repertoires in aging, cancer and after chemotherapy.

Sequences were obtained from peripheral blood. The receptors were gathered from a human donor in good health.

By frequency, this clonotype registers medium-sized. The V and J genes are TRBV20-1 and TRBJ2-5. CDR3 length equals 13 residues. Germline CDR1 is DFQATT and CDR2 is SNEGSKA (reference sequence). This chain's CDR3 is CSARSSGFGTQYF.

This clonotype is labeled medium-sized based on frequency. The chain employs TRBV15 and TRBJ1-5. Germline loops: CDR1 LNHNV, CDR2 YYDKDF (reference sequence). The CDR3 is made up of 12 amino acids. The CDR3 sequence: CATSRINQPQHF.

V and J are TRBV25-1 and TRBJ2-7; TCRdb picks TRBD1, but there is no DNA to check that call. The germline CDR1 and CDR2 sequences are MGHDK and SYGVNS. This CDR3 comprises 16 residues. CDR3 loop: CASSDHTLTGGYEQYF.

This clonotype ranks as medium-sized (0.01 to 0.1%) in terms of frequency. This chain links TRBV5-4 with TRBJ2-4; absent DNA, TCRdb's TRBD2 call cannot be checked. CDR3 length: 15 residues. CDR1 is SGHNT and CDR2 is YYREEE in the germline V gene (reference sequence). CDR3 protein: CASSGVRGQRGIQYF.

This clonotype is classed as large (0.1 to 1%) by frequency. V gene TRBV5-1 combines with J gene TRBJ2-2. Looked up from germline, CDR1 is SGHRS and CDR2 is YFSETQ. CDR3 length: 13 residues. CDR3: CASSLGSTGELFF.

This clonotype is classed as large by frequency. The rearrangement links TRBV11-1 to TRBJ1-2; checking the TCRdb D call of TRBD1 is not possible without DNA. Germline CDR1 is SGHAT and CDR2 is FQDESV (reference sequence). The CDR3 spans 13 residues. CDR3: CASSADTNYGYTF.

This clonotype is called medium-sized based on its frequency. The J gene is TRBJ2-5, the V gene TRBV24-1; TCRdb lists TRBD1, though no DNA is available to test this call. Per the germline V gene, CDR1 is KGHDR and CDR2 is SFDVKD. The CDR3 is 16 residues long. The CDR3 region is CATSDPSDRAGETQYF.

V gene TRBV5-4 combines with J gene TRBJ1-6. Per the germline V gene, CDR1 is SGHNT and CDR2 is YYREEE (reference sequence). The CDR3 length is 16 residues. CDR3 loop: CARSLEYKPRRSPLHF.

Considering frequency, this clonotype is medium-sized. This sequence joins TRBV6-4 and TRBJ2-3. Germline lookup yields CDR1 MRHNA and CDR2 SNTAGT. There are 16 residues in the CDR3. This CDR3 reads CATGQGWEGGTDTQYF.

According to its frequency, this clonotype is large (0.1 to 1%). J is TRBJ1-2 and V is TRBV6-4; TCRdb gives TRBD1 as the D gene, but with no DNA this cannot be confirmed. Germline-derived CDR1 and CDR2 are MRHNA and SNTAGT. There are 11 residues in the CDR3. The CDR3 region is CASRTGNRYTF.

The gene calls are TRBV11-3 and TRBJ2-2; TCRdb reports TRBD1, a call that lacks DNA to check it against. There are 16 residues in the CDR3. In germline, CDR1 is SGHNT, CDR2 YENEEA. The chain's CDR3 is CASSLVQTVYTGELFF.

This clonotype is classed as medium-sized by frequency. The rearrangement links TRBV7-2 to TRBJ1-4; TCRdb's assignment of TRBD1 cannot be checked, as there is no DNA. Germline V gene data show CDR1 as SGHTA and CDR2 as FQGNSA. The CDR3 contains 15 residues. CDR3 sequence reads: CASSLVRGLEEKLFF. The entire variable domain, with the rest obtained from reference TRBV7-2 and TRBJ1-4, is as follows: GAGVSQSPSNKVTEKGKDVELRCDPISGHTALYWYRQSLGQGLEFLIYFQGNSAPDKSGLPSDRFSAERTGGSVSTLTIQRTQQEDSAVYLCASSLVRGLEEKLFFGSGTQLSVL.

This clonotype is identified as medium-sized from frequency. J is TRBJ1-1 and V is TRBV18; TCRdb calls TRBD1, which cannot be checked without DNA. Germline lookup yields CDR1 KGHSH and CDR2 LQKENI. The CDR3 loop spans 14 amino acids. The CDR3 loop is CASSLQTGATEAFF.

The chain combines TRBV2 with TRBJ2-7. CDR3 size: 14 residues. Looked up from germline, CDR1 is SNHLY and CDR2 is FYNNEI. The CDR3 spells CASSLDKYSYEQYF.

This clonotype ranks as medium-sized in terms of frequency. J is TRBJ2-1 and V is TRBV5-6; absent DNA, TCRdb's TRBD1 call cannot be checked. Germline V gene sequence: CDR1 SGHDT, CDR2 YYEEEE. CDR3 length: 15 residues. The CDR3 protein is CASSLVDSKFNEQFF.

Frequency places this clonotype as medium-sized (0.01 to 0.1%). The chain couples TRBV5-4 to TRBJ2-3; TCRdb indicates TRBD2, and absent DNA this call remains unverified. The CDR3 totals 16 residues. The germline V gene encodes CDR1 SGHNT and CDR2 YYREEE (reference sequence). CDR3 loop: CASSLDWDSSTDTQYF.

Measured by frequency, this clonotype is medium-sized. The J gene is TRBJ1-1, the V gene TRBV29-1; with no DNA, the TCRdb D assignment of TRBD1 cannot be verified. Germline assignment: CDR1 SQVTM and CDR2 ANQGSEA. The CDR3 sequence is 12 residues long. CDR3 residues: CSVRTGGSEAFF.

This clonotype registers medium-sized by frequency. The rearrangement joins TRBV7-3 to TRBJ2-2; TCRdb indicates TRBD1, and absent DNA this call remains unverified. Looked up from germline, CDR1 is SGHTA and CDR2 is FQGTGA. This CDR3 is 13 amino acids long. CDR3 in amino acids: CASSLRQAGELFF.

V is TRBV11-3 and J is TRBJ2-2. CDR1 and CDR2 (germline): SGHNT, YENEEA. The CDR3 runs 17 residues. The CDR3 protein is CASSLFPDALNTGELFF.

This clonotype registers large by frequency. The rearrangement uses TRBV18 and TRBJ2-5; checking the TCRdb D call of TRBD1 is not possible without DNA. The V gene's germline CDR1 is KGHSH and CDR2 LQKENI. The CDR3 extends over 18 amino acids. The CDR3 reads CASSPPWGGQRNQETQYF.

By frequency, this clonotype is medium-sized. This rearrangement joins TRBV27 to TRBJ2-7; lacking DNA, the TRBD1 call made by TCRdb goes unchecked. Looked up from germline, CDR1 is MNHEY and CDR2 is SMNVEV (reference sequence). CDR3 size: 15 residues. CDR3 amino acids: CASRSPADRFYEQYF.

Frequency places this clonotype as large. V gene TRBV11-3 combines with J gene TRBJ2-1; TCRdb's D call, TRBD2, is unchecked because there is no DNA. From germline, CDR1 is SGHNT and CDR2 YENEEA. This CDR3 has 15 residues. The CDR3 spells CASSLGGRTTGEQFF. Looking up the rest from reference TRBV11-3 and TRBJ2-1 gives the full variable domain: EAGVVQSPRYKIIEKKQPVAFWCNPISGHNTLYWYLQNLGQGPELLIRYENEEAVDDSQLPKDRFSAERLKGVDSTLKIQPAELGDSAVYLCASSLGGRTTGEQFFGPGTRLTVL.

The chain carries TRBV5-4 and TRBJ2-3; the D gene TCRdb calls, TRBD2, cannot be checked with no DNA. The CDR3 sequence is 15 residues long. CDR1 SGHNT and CDR2 YYREEE come from the germline V gene (reference sequence). CDR3 sequence: CASSRRGTATDTQYF.

The V gene is TRBV12-5, the J gene TRBJ2-2. CDR1 and CDR2 (germline): LGHNT, FRNRAP. The CDR3 has 12 amino acids. CDR3 region: CASGLETGELFF.

According to its frequency, this clonotype is medium-sized. V and J are TRBV6-4 and TRBJ2-2. The CDR3 extends over 14 amino acids. Germline V lookup: CDR1 MRHNA, CDR2 SNTAGT. The CDR3 here is CASRRESNTGELFF.

Judged by frequency, this clonotype is medium-sized. This chain connects TRBV20-1 to TRBJ2-3; TCRdb outputs TRBD2, but without DNA this stays unchecked. Germline loops: CDR1 DFQATT, CDR2 SNEGSKA (reference sequence). The CDR3 covers 15 residues. The CDR3 region is CSARTGRAATDTQYF.

This clonotype is medium-sized by frequency. The rearrangement links TRBV5-4 to TRBJ2-1; TCRdb's assignment of TRBD1 cannot be checked, as there is no DNA. This CDR3 has 16 amino acids. CDR1 SGHNT and CDR2 YYREEE come from the germline V gene (reference sequence). This CDR3 reads CASSISGTGGYNEQFF. The whole variable domain, filled in from reference TRBV5-4 and TRBJ2-1, reads ETGVTQSPTHLIKTRGQQVTLRCSSQSGHNTVSWYQQALGQGPQFIFQYYREEENGRGNFPPRFSGLQFPNYSSELNVNALELDDSALYLCASSISGTGGYNEQFFGPGTRLTVL.

This rearrangement joins TRBV7-9 to TRBJ2-5; TCRdb returns TRBD1, unconfirmable since there is no DNA. Germline V gene data show CDR1 as SEHNR and CDR2 as FQNEAQ (reference sequence). The CDR3 covers 14 residues. CDR3 amino acids: CASSSTGGGETQYF.

This clonotype is medium-sized by frequency. The chain employs TRBV20-1 and TRBJ2-1; TCRdb outputs TRBD1, but without DNA this stays unchecked. This CDR3 has 16 residues. Germline CDR1 reads DFQATT; CDR2 reads SNEGSKA (reference sequence). This chain's CDR3 is CSAPRPGGRSYNEQFF.

This clonotype registers medium-sized by frequency. The chain is built from TRBV5-4 and TRBJ1-1; TCRdb names TRBD1, which stays unverified in the absence of DNA. CDR1 and CDR2 (germline): SGHNT, YYREEE (reference sequence). The CDR3 extends over 12 amino acids. The CDR3 spells CASSSGDTEAFF.

According to its frequency, this clonotype is medium-sized (0.01 to 0.1%). This rearrangement joins TRBV12-3 or TRBV12-4 to TRBJ2-7; the TRBD2 assignment by TCRdb is unverifiable without DNA. The CDR3 sequence is 14 residues long. CDR3 residues: CASSRAGGPDEQYF.

This clonotype is medium-sized by frequency. This sequence joins TRBV11-3 and TRBJ2-2; absent DNA, TCRdb's TRBD1 call cannot be checked. The germline V gene has CDR1 SGHNT and CDR2 YENEEA. The CDR3 loop spans 17 amino acids. The CDR3 sequence: CASSSRGGVEVAGELFF.